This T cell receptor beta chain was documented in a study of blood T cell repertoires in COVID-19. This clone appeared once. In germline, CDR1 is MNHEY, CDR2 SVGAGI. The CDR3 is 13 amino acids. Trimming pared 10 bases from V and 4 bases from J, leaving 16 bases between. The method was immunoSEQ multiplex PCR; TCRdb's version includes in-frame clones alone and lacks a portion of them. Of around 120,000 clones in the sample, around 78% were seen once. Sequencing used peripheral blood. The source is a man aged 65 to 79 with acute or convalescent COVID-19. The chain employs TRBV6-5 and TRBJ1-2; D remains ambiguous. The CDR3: CATRDQPGYGYTF. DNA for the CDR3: TGTGCCACCCGAGACCAACCGGGCTATGGCTACACCTTC.